The 20 T cell receptor beta chains reported below all come from one sample, sequenced in a study of blood T cell repertoires in COVID-19. Here immunoSEQ multiplex PCR was the method, and the copy in TCRdb shows in-frame clones only, minus some. The sample lists roughly 570,000 clones; roughly nine tenths were seen once. The specimen sequenced was peripheral blood. The receptor set was obtained from a woman aged 45 to 65 with COVID-19, enrolled during active disease.

V and J are TRBV29-1 and TRBJ2-7; perhaps TRBD2 as D (6 bases). The germline V gene encodes CDR1 SQVTM and CDR2 ANQGSEA. CDR3 length equals 13 residues. The V and J ends lost 1 base and 2 bases respectively, with 9 bases between them. The CDR3 region has the DNA TGCAGCGTTGAAGCGGAGGGGACCTACGAGCAGTACTTC. Translated: CSVEAEGTYEQYF.

This chain connects TRBV7-9 to TRBJ1-1; the D gene is possibly TRBD1 (5 bases). The CDR3 sequence is 14 residues long. Looked up from germline, CDR1 is SEHNR and CDR2 is FQNEAQ (reference sequence). V shed 6 bases and J shed 0 bases, with 11 bases lying between them. Here the CDR3 DNA reads TGTGCCAGCAGAACCGAAGGGGTGAACACTGAAGCTTTCTTT. Amino acid sequence: CASRTEGVNTEAFF.

This chain's CDR3 is CASSPRRTGNNGYTF. The CDR3 coding sequence is TGTGCCAGCAGTCCACGTAGGACAGGGAATAATGGCTACACCTTC. The chain combines TRBV6-5 with TRBJ1-2, with 8 bases matching TRBD1. The CDR3 spans 15 residues. V was clipped by 5 bases and J by 6 bases; unmatched bases: 11. CDR1 is MNHEY, CDR2 SVGAGI, per germline.

This chain links TRBV6-5 with TRBJ1-4, with a possible D match to TRBD1 (5 bases). The CDR3 has 16 amino acids. Germline CDR1 is MNHEY and CDR2 is SVGAGI. V was shortened by 0 bases and J by 5 bases, with 13 bases between the two germline ends. The CDR3 nucleotides read TGTGCCAGCAGTTACTCCTCGGCAGGGTTGAATGAAAAACTGTTTTTT. This sequence encodes CASSYSSAGLNEKLFF.

The chain links TRBV19 to TRBJ1-2; the D gene is possibly TRBD1 (5 bases). CDR3 length: 13 residues. Between the trimmed V and J ends, which lost 6 bases and 7 bases, there was a span of 15 bases. CDR1 and CDR2 (germline): LNHDA, SQIVND (reference sequence). In nucleotides, the CDR3 is TGTGCCAGTAGCAATCACAGGAAGGGTGGCTACACCTTC. Translated: CASSNHRKGGYTF.

The CDR3 loop reads CASSPDMGQPQHF. For the CDR3, the DNA is TGTGCCAGCAGTCCGGACATGGGTCAGCCCCAGCATTTT. This chain joins TRBV6-5 and TRBJ1-5, with D possibly TRBD1 on 5 matching bases. Germline lookup yields CDR1 MNHEY and CDR2 SVGAGI. Trimming stripped 5 bases from V and 6 bases from J, with 11 bases between. This CDR3 has 13 amino acids.

The chain is built from TRBV5-1 and TRBJ2-3; D perhaps matches TRBD2 (6 bases). The germline CDR1 and CDR2 sequences are SGHRS and YFSETQ. V was cut by 4 bases and J by 2 bases, with 14 bases left in between. The CDR3 is made up of 15 amino acids. CDR3 region: CASSPRDSITDTQYF. The DNA for the CDR3 is TGCGCCAGCAGCCCTCGGGACTCGATCACAGATACGCAGTATTTT.

The chain combines TRBV19 with TRBJ2-3, with D possibly matching TRBD2 (5 bases). With 6 bases removed from V and 1 base from J, the gap between germline ends came to 11 bases. CDR3 size: 14 residues. In germline, CDR1 is LNHDA, CDR2 SQIVND (reference sequence). The CDR3 DNA is TGTGCCAGTAGACAGCGGACCCGCACAGATACGCAGTATTTT. Its protein product is CASRQRTRTDTQYF.

This chain joins TRBV6-5 and TRBJ2-2; 9 bases map to TRBD2. Germline values: CDR1 MNHEY, CDR2 SVGAGI. Trimming took 5 bases from V and 5 from J; bases not matched to a gene: 3. CDR3 size: 14 residues. The CDR3 nucleotides are TGTGCCAGCAGTAGCGGGGGGTGGACCGGGGAGCTGTTTTTT. As protein: CASSSGGWTGELFF.

The rearrangement links TRBV19 to TRBJ1-2; perhaps TRBD1 as D (5 bases). Germline CDR1 is LNHDA and CDR2 is SQIVND (reference sequence). Trimming stripped 2 bases from V and 3 bases from J, with 10 bases between. The CDR3 runs 14 residues. CDR3 coding DNA: TGTGCCAGTAGTATAAGGGGCTCTGACTATGGCTACACCTTC. Its translation: CASSIRGSDYGYTF.

The rearrangement links TRBV21-1 to TRBJ2-1; the listed D gene, TRBD2, was not tested against the DNA. TRBV21-1 constitutes a pseudogene. The CDR3 has 15 amino acids. CDR3 in DNA: TGTGCCAGCAGCAAACTGGGGACTTTTAAACTTGAGCAGTTCTTC. As protein: CASSKLGTFKLEQFF.

The rearrangement uses TRBV30 and TRBJ1-2; D remains unclear. The CDR3 loop spans 14 amino acids. V was pared by 5 bases and J by 0 bases, with 13 bases between. Germline CDR1 is GTSNPN and CDR2 is SVGIG (reference sequence). The chain's CDR3 is CAWGVPLANYGYTF. The CDR3 DNA is TGTGCCTGGGGGGTCCCGTTAGCTAACTATGGCTACACCTTC.

The rearrangement uses TRBV10-3 and TRBJ1-1; D perhaps matches TRBD1 (5 bases). The CDR3 is 14 amino acids. The germline V gene encodes CDR1 ENHRY and CDR2 SYGVKD. Trimming took off 6 bases at V and 3 bases at J, with 14 bases between the two ends. CDR3 coding DNA: TGTGCCATCAGGCCTCGGGGGGGGGACACTGAAGCTTTCTTT. Residues: CAIRPRGGDTEAFF.

This sequence joins TRBV19 and TRBJ1-1; 9 bases map to TRBD1. Germline CDR1 LNHDA, CDR2 SQIVND (reference sequence). The V segment lost 3 bases and the J segment 6 bases; nucleotides outside the gene matches: 17. The CDR3 runs to 18 residues. CDR3 residues: CASSIPTGTGRRDSEAFF. The CDR3 nucleotides are TGTGCCAGTAGTATCCCAACTGGGACAGGGAGGAGAGACTCTGAAGCTTTCTTT. Full variable domain (rest looked up from reference TRBV19 and TRBJ1-1): DGGITQSPKYLFRKEGQNVTLSCEQNLNHDAMYWYRQDPGQGLRLIYYSQIVNDFQKGDIAEGYSVSREKKESFPLTVTSAQKNPTAFYLCASSIPTGTGRRDSEAFFGQGTRLTVV.

This chain uses TRBV19 with TRBJ2-3, with 9 positions matching TRBD1. Germline V gene sequence: CDR1 LNHDA, CDR2 SQIVND (reference sequence). This CDR3 is 14 amino acids long. V gave up 6 bases and J gave up 7 bases; unmatched junction bases: 8. The CDR3 region is CASSSGTGPNTQYF. The CDR3, as DNA: TGTGCCAGTAGCTCCGGGACAGGGCCTAATACGCAGTATTTT. Full variable domain (missing parts from reference TRBV19 and TRBJ2-3): DGGITQSPKYLFRKEGQNVTLSCEQNLNHDAMYWYRQDPGQGLRLIYYSQIVNDFQKGDIAEGYSVSREKKESFPLTVTSAQKNPTAFYLCASSSGTGPNTQYFGPGTRLTVL.

V usage is TRBV12-3 or TRBV12-4 and J usage is TRBJ2-5; possible D gene TRBD2, 7 bases. The CDR3 is made up of 13 amino acids. The germline V and J ends were trimmed by 6 bases and 7 bases, with 15 bases remaining between them. In DNA, the CDR3 is TGTGCCAGCAGCAGGGAGGGGGGGAGGACCCAGTACTTC. This gives the protein CASSREGGRTQYF.

This chain uses TRBV6-5 with TRBJ1-1, with D uncertain. This CDR3 comprises 13 residues. V was clipped by 7 bases and J by 3 bases, with 12 bases between them. Germline values: CDR1 MNHEY, CDR2 SVGAGI. For the CDR3, the DNA is TGTGCCAGCACCAGGATGGGAGACACTGAAGCTTTCTTT. Translating it yields CASTRMGDTEAFF.

This clone was observed a single time. J is TRBJ2-3 and V is TRBV14, with a weak D call TRBD2 (5 bases). The CDR3 spans 16 residues. The V end was cut by 3 bases, the J end by 0 bases, with 13 bases between. Germline V CDR1 and CDR2: SGHDN, FVKESK. The CDR3 reads CASSQQQRASTDTQYF. CDR3 nucleotide sequence: TGTGCCAGCAGCCAGCAACAGAGGGCTAGCACAGATACGCAGTATTTT. Full variable domain (remainder filled in from reference TRBV14 and TRBJ2-3): EAGVTQFPSHSVIEKGQTVTLRCDPISGHDNLYWYRRVMGKEIKFLLHFVKESKQDESGMPNNRFLAERTGGTYSTLKVQPAELEDSGVYFCASSQQQRASTDTQYFGPGTRLTVL.

The chain has TRBV7-8 and TRBJ2-5, with 7 bases fitting TRBD2. Trimming removed 1 base from V and 7 bases from J; junction bases left unmatched: 6. Germline-derived CDR1 and CDR2 are SGHVS and FQNEAQ. This CDR3 contains 14 residues. The chain's CDR3 is CASSLGGTGGTQYF. CDR3 bases: TGTGCCAGCAGCTTAGGCGGGACGGGGGGGACCCAGTACTTC. Variable domain in full (rest from reference TRBV7-8 and TRBJ2-5): GAGVSQSPRYKVAKRGQDVALRCDPISGHVSLFWYQQALGQGPEFLTYFQNEAQLDKSGLPSDRFFAERPEGSVSTLKIQRTQQEDSAVYLCASSLGGTGGTQYFGPGTRLLVL.

The chain uses TRBV7-8 and TRBJ2-7, with D maybe TRBD1 (5 bases). The CDR3 extends over 15 amino acids. Deletions cut 5 bases from V and 0 bases from J, with 14 bases between. The germline V gene encodes CDR1 SGHVS and CDR2 FQNEAQ. The CDR3 sequence is CASSRLVTASYEQYF. In DNA, the CDR3 is TGTGCCAGCAGCCGCCTGGTGACAGCCTCCTACGAGCAGTACTTC.